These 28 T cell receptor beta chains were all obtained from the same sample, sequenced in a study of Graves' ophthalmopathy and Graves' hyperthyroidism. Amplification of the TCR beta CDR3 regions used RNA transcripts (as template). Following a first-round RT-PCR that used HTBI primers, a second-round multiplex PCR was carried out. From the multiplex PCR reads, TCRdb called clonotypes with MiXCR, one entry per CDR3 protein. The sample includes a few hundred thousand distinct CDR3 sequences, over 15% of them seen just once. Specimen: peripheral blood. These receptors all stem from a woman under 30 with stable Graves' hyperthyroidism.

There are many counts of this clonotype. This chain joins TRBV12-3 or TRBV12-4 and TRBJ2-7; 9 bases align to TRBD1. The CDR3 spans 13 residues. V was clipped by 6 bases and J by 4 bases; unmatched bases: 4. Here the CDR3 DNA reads TGTGCCAGCAGATCGACAGGGGGATACGAGCAGTACTTC. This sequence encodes CASRSTGGYEQYF.

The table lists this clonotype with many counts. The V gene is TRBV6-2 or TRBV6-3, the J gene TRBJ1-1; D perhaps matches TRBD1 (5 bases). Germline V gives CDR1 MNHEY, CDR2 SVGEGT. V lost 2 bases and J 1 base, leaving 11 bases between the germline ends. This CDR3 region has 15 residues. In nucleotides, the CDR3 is TGTGCCAGCAGTTACCCCGGGACGGGGAACACTGAAGCTTTCTTT. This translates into CASSYPGTGNTEAFF.

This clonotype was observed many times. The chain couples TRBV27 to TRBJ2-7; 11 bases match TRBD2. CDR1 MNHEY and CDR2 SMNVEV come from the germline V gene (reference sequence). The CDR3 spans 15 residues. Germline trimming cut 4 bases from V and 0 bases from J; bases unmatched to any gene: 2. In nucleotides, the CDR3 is TGTGCCAGCAGTTATGGGACTAGCGGCTCCTACGAGCAGTACTTC. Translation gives CASSYGTSGSYEQYF.

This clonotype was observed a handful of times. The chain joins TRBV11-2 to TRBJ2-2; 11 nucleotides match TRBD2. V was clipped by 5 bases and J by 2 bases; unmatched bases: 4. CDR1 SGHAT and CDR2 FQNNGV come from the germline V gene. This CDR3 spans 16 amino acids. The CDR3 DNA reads TGTGCCAGCAGCAGGGGGACTAGCGGTAACACCGGGGAGCTGTTTTTT. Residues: CASSRGTSGNTGELFF.

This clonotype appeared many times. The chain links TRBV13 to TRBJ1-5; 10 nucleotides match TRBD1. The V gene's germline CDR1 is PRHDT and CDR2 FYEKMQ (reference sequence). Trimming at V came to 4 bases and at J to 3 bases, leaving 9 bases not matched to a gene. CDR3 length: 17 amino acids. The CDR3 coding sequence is TGTGCCAGCAGCTCAAACCGGGACAGGGGAATCAATCAGCCCCAGCATTTT. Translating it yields CASSSNRDRGINQPQHF.

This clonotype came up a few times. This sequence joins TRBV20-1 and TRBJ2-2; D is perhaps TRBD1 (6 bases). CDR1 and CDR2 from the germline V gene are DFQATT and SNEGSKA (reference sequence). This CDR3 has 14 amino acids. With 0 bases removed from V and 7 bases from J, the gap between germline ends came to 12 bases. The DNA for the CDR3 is TGCAGTGCTAGAGATGGGGGCCGGAACGGGGAGCTGTTTTTT. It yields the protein CSARDGGRNGELFF.

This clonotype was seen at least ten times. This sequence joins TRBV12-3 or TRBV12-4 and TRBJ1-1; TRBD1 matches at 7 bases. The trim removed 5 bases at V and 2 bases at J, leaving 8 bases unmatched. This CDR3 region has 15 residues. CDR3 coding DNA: TGTGCCAGCAGTCAGGGGGGACGGGGAAACACTGAAGCTTTCTTT. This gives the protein CASSQGGRGNTEAFF.

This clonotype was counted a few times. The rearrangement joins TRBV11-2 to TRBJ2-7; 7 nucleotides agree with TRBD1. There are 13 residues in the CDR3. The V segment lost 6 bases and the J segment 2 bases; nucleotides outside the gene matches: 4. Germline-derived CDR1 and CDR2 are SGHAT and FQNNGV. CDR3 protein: CASRRQGTYEQYF. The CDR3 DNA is TGTGCCAGCAGGCGACAGGGAACCTACGAGCAGTACTTC.

CDR3: CASGDRVSSFSGNTIYF. The CDR3 DNA sequence: TGTGCCAGCGGGGACAGGGTTAGTTCCTTCTCTGGAAACACCATATATTTT. The chain combines TRBV2 with TRBJ1-3; 9 nucleotides match TRBD1. Losses at the gene ends were 8 bases for V and 0 bases for J; bases not matched to a gene: 11. CDR1 is SNHLY and CDR2 is FYNNEI in the germline V gene. The length of the CDR3 is 17 residues.

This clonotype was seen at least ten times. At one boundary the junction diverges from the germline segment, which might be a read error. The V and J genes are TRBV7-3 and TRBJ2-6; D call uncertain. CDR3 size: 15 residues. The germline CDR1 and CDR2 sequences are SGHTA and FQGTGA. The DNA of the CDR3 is TGTGCCAGCAGCATAACAGCCTCTGGGGCCAACGTCCTGACTTTC. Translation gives CASSITASGANVLTF.

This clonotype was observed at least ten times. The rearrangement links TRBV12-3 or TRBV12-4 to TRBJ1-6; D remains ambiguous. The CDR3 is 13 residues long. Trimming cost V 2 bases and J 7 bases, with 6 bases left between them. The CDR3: CASSLQRNSPLHF. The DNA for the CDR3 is TGTGCCAGCAGTTTACAGAGGAATTCACCCCTCCACTTT.

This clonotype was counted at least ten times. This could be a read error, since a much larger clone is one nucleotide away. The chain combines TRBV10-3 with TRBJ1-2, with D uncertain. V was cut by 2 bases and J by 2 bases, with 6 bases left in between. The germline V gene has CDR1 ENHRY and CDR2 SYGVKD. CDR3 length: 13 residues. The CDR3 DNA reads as TGTGCCATCAGTGAGGCCGGGAACTATGGCTACACCTTC. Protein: CAISEAGNYGYTF.

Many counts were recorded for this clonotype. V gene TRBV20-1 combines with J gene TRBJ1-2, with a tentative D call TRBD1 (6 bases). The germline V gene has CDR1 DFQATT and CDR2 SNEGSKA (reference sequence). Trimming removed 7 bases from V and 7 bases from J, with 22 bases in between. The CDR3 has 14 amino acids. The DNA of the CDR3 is TGCAGTGTTAACCCTGTACAGGGTATGTTTGGCTACACCTTC. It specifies CSVNPVQGMFGYTF.

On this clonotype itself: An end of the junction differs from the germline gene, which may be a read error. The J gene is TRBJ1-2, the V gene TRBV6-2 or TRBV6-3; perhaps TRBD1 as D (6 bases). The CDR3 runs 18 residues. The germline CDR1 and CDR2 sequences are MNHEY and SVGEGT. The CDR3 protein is CASSYSKIVSWGAYGCTF. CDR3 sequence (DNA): TGTGCCAGCAGTTACTCGAAAATCGTCTCGTGGGGGGCCTATGGCTGCACCTTC.

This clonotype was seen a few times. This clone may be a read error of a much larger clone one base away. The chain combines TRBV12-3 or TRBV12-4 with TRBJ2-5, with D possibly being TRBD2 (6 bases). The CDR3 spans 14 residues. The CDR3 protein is CASLGGGALETKYF. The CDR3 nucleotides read TGTGCCAGCCTCGGTGGAGGGGCCTTGGAGACCAAGTACTTC.

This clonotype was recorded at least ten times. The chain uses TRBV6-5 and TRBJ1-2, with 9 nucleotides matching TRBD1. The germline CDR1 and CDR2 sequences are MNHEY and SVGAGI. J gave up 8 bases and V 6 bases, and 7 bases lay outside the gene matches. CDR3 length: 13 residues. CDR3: CASRIGTGRGYTF. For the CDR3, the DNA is TGTGCCAGCAGAATCGGGACAGGGAGAGGCTACACCTTC.

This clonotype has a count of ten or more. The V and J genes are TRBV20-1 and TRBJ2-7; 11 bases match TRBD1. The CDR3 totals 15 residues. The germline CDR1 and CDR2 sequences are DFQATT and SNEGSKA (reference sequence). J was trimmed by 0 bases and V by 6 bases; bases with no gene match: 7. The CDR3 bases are TGCAGTGCCTTAACCGGGACAGGGGGCTCCTACGAGCAGTACTTC. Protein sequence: CSALTGTGGSYEQYF.

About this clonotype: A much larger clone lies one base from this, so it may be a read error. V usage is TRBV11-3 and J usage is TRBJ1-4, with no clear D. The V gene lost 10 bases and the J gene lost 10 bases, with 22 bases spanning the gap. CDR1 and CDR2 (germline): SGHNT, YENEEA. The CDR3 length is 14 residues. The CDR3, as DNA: TGTGCCATCACCCCGGACCTGAGGACGGGAAAACTGTTTTTT. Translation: CAITPDLRTGKLFF. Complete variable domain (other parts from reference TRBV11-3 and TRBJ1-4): EAGVVQSPRYKIIEKKQPVAFWCNPISGHNTLYWYLQNLGQGPELLIRYENEEAVDDSQLPKDRFSAERLKGVDSTLKIQPAELGDSAVYLCAITPDLRTGKLFFGSGTQLSVL.

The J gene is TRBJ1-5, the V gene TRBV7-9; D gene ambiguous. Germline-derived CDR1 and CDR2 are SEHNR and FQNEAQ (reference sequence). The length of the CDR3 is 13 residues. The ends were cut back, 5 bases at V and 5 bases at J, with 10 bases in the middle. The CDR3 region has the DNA TGTGCCAGCAGCGTTAACGGGGATCAGCCCCAGCATTTT. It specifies CASSVNGDQPQHF.

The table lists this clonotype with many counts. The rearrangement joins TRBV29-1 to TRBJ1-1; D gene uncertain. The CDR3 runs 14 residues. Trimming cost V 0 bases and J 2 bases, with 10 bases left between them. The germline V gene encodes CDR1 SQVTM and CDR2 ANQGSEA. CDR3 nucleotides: TGCAGCGTTGAAGATGGGTCGGAAAACACTGAAGCTTTCTTT. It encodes CSVEDGSENTEAFF.

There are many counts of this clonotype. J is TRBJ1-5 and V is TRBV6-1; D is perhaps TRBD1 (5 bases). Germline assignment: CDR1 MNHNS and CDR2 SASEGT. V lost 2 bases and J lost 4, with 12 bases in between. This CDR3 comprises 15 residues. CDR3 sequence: CASSESWGLNQPQHF. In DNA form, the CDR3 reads TGTGCCAGCAGTGAATCCTGGGGCCTTAATCAGCCCCAGCATTTT.

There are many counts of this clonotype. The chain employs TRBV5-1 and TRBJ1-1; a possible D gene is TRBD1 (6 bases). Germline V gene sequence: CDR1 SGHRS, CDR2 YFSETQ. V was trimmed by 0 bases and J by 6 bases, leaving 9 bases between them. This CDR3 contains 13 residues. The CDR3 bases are TGCGCCAGCAGCTTGGAGGACAGCGCTGAAGCTTTCTTT. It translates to CASSLEDSAEAFF.

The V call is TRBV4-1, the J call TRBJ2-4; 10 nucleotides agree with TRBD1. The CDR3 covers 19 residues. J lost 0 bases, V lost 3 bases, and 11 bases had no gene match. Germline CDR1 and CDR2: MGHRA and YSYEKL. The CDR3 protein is CASSHSRDRGPLAKNIQYF. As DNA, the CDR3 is TGCGCCAGCAGCCATTCCCGGGACAGGGGCCCTTTAGCCAAAAACATTCAGTACTTC.

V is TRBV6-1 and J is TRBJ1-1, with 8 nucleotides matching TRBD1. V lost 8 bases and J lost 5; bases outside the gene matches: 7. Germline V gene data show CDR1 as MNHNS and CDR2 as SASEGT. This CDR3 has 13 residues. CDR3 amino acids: CASSTGAETEAFF. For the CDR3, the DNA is TGTGCCAGCTCGACAGGGGCGGAGACTGAAGCTTTCTTT.

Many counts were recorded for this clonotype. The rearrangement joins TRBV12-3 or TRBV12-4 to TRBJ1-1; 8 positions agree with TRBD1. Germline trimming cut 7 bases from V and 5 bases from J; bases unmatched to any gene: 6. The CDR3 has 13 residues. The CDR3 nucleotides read TGTGCCAGCACAGCGGACAGGGTTACTGAAGCTTTCTTT. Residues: CASTADRVTEAFF.

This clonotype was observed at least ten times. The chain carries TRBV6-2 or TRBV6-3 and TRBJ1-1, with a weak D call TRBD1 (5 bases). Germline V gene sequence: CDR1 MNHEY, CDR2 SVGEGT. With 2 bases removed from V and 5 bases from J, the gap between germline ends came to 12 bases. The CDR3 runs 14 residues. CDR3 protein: CASSYGDVWTEAFF. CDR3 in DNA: TGTGCCAGCAGTTACGGGGACGTATGGACTGAAGCTTTCTTT.

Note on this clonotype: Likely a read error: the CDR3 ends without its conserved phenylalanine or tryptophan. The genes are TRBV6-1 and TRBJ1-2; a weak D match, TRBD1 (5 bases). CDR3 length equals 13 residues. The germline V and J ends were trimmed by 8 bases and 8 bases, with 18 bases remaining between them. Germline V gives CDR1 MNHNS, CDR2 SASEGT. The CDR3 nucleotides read TGTGCCAGCCCCCGGGATAGGGGCCCAGGCTACACCCTC. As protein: CASPRDRGPGYTL.

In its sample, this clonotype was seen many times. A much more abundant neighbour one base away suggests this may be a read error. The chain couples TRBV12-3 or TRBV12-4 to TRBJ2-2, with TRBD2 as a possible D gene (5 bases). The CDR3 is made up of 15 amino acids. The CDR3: CASSARTGNTRELFF. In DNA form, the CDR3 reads TGTGCCAGCAGCGCTCGGACTGGGAACACCAGGGAGCTGTTTTTT.